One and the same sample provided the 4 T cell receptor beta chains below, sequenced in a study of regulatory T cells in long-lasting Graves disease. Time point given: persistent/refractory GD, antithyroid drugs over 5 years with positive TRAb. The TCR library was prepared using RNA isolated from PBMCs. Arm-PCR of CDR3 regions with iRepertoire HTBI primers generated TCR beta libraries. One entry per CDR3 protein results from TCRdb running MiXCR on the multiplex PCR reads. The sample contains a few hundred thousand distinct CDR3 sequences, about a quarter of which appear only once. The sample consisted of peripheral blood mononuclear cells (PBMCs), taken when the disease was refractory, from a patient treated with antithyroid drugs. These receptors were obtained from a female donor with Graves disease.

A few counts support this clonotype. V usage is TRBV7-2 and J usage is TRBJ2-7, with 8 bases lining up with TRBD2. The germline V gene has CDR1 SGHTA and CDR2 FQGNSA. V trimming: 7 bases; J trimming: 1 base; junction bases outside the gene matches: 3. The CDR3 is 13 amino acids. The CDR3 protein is CASTTSGSYEQYF. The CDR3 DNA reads TGTGCCAGCACCACTAGCGGTTCCTACGAGCAGTACTTC.

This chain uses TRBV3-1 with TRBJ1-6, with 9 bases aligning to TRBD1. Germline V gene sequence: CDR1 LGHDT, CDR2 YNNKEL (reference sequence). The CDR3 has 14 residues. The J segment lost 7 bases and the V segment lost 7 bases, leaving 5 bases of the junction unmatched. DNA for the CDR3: TGTGCCAGCAACCCCGGGACAGGGAATTCACCCCTCCACTTT. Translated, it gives CASNPGTGNSPLHF.

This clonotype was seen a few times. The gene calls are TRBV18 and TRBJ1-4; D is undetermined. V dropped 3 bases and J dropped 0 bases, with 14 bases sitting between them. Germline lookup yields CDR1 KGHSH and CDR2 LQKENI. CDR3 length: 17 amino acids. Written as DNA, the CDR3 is TGTGCCAGCTCACCCTCAGACGCTAAAGCAACTAATGAAAAACTGTTTTTT. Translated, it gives CASSPSDAKATNEKLFF. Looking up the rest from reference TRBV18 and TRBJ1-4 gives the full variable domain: NAGVMQNPRHLVRRRGQEARLRCSPMKGHSHVYWYRQLPEEGLKFMVYLQKENIIDESGMPKERFSAEFPKEGPSILRIQQVVRGDSAAYFCASSPSDAKATNEKLFFGSGTQLSVL.

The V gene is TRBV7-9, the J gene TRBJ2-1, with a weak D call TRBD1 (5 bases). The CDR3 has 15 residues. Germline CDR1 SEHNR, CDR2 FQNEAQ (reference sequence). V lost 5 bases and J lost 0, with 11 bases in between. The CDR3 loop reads CASSQTESSYNEQFF. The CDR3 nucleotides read TGTGCCAGCAGCCAGACAGAGAGCTCCTACAATGAGCAGTTCTTC.